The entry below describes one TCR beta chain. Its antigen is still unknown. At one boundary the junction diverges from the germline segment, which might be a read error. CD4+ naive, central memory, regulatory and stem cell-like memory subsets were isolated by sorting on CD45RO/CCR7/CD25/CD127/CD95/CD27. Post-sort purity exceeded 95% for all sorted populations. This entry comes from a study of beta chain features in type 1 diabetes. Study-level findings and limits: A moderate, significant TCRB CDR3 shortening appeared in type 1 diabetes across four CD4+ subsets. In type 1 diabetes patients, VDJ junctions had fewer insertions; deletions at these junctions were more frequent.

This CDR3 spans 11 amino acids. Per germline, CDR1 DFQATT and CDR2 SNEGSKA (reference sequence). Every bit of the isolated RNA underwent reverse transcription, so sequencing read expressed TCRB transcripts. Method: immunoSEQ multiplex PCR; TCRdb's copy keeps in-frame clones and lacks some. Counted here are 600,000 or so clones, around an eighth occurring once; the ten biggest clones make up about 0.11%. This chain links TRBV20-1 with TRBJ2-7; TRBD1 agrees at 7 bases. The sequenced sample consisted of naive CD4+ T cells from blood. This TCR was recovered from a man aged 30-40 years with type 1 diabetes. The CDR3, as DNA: TGCAGTGCTAGGTCCGGACAGGCCACGCACTTC. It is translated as CSARSGQATHF.